One and the same sample provided the 15 T cell receptor beta chains below, sequenced in a study of cytomegalovirus exposure and HLA in healthy donors. PCR involved 60 Vbeta and 13 Jbeta primers. Assay: immunoSEQ multiplex PCR; the TCRdb copy retains only in-frame clones and omits some. This table holds around 230,000 clones, more than 70% found once. The sequenced sample consisted of PBMCs. Receptor source: a boy under 18 in good health and CMV-seronegative.

The chain uses TRBV19 and TRBJ2-7, with 7 bases identical to TRBD2. The CDR3 runs to 15 residues. Germline CDR1 is LNHDA and CDR2 is SQIVND (reference sequence). The V and J ends lost 3 bases and 4 bases, in that order; junction bases with no gene match: 9. CDR3 nucleotides: TGTGCCAGTAGTATGGAATCGGCGGGAGCATACGAGCAGTACTTC. Protein sequence: CASSMESAGAYEQYF.

The chain carries TRBV5-3 and TRBJ2-3; 9 bases match TRBD2. TRBV5-3 is annotated as an ORF whose role is uncertain. This CDR3 has 13 residues. With V trimmed by 6 bases and J by 2 bases, 1 base remained unmatched. The CDR3 here is CARIAGVTDTQYF. CDR3 in DNA: TGTGCCAGAATAGCGGGAGTCACAGATACGCAGTATTTT.

This chain uses TRBV19 with TRBJ2-5; no clear D. Trimming took 7 bases from V and 1 from J, leaving 16 bases between them. The CDR3 runs to 15 residues. Germline lookup yields CDR1 LNHDA and CDR2 SQIVND (reference sequence). In DNA form, the CDR3 reads TGTGCCAGTACCCCCCGCGGTGGCAGCCAAGAGACCCAGTACTTC. Encoded protein: CASTPRGGSQETQYF. Looking up the rest from reference TRBV19 and TRBJ2-5 gives the full variable domain: DGGITQSPKYLFRKEGQNVTLSCEQNLNHDAMYWYRQDPGQGLRLIYYSQIVNDFQKGDIAEGYSVSREKKESFPLTVTSAQKNPTAFYLCASTPRGGSQETQYFGPGTRLLVL.

Only a few counts were recorded for this clone. The chain has TRBV4-1 and TRBJ1-2; D is unclear. The germline CDR1 and CDR2 sequences are MGHRA and YSYEKL. Trimming took off 2 bases at V and 4 bases at J, with 14 bases between the two ends. This CDR3 spans 15 amino acids. Here the CDR3 DNA reads TGCGCCAGCAGCCAATACCTCGGTCCGAGCTATGGCTACACCTTC. Amino acids: CASSQYLGPSYGYTF.

The chain recombines TRBV14 with TRBJ2-7; 7 bases map to TRBD1. This CDR3 spans 14 amino acids. Germline CDR1 is SGHDN and CDR2 is FVKESK. V shed 0 bases, J shed 9 bases, and the junction held 8 bases outside the gene matches. In nucleotides, the CDR3 is TGTGCCAGCAGCCAAGATTGGCAGGGGGAAAGGCAGTACTTC. Its protein product is CASSQDWQGERQYF.

The J gene is TRBJ2-1, the V gene TRBV5-6; D unclear. Germline lookup yields CDR1 SGHDT and CDR2 YYEEEE. CDR3 size: 16 residues. V was shortened by 0 bases and J by 7 bases, with 17 bases between the two germline ends. CDR3 sequence: CASSLASPAARNEQFF. CDR3 DNA: TGTGCCAGCAGCTTGGCTTCCCCGGCGGCGAGGAATGAGCAGTTCTTC.

The V and J genes are TRBV6-1 and TRBJ1-3; the D is unclear. Germline values: CDR1 MNHNS, CDR2 SASEGT. The CDR3 is 11 residues long. V lost 11 bases and J 3 bases, leaving 8 bases between the germline ends. CDR3 coding DNA: TGTGCCGCGGGCGGTGGAAACACCATATATTTT. It translates to CAAGGGNTIYF.

The V call is TRBV5-1, the J call TRBJ1-2; TRBD1 agrees at 11 bases. The trim removed 4 bases at V and 4 bases at J, leaving 6 bases unmatched. CDR1 SGHRS and CDR2 YFSETQ come from the germline V gene. The CDR3 length is 15 residues. Written as DNA, the CDR3 is TGCGCCAGCAGCACAGGACAGGGGGCTCGCTATGGCTACACCTTC. Protein: CASSTGQGARYGYTF. The whole variable domain, filled in from reference TRBV5-1 and TRBJ1-2, reads KAGVTQTPRYLIKTRGQQVTLSCSPISGHRSVSWYQQTPGQGLQFLFEYFSETQRNKGNFPGRFSGRQFSNSRSEMNVSTLELGDSALYLCASSTGQGARYGYTFGSGTRLTVV.

Only a few counts were recorded for this clone. The chain recombines TRBV2 with TRBJ2-1; 8 nucleotides agree with TRBD2. The V gene end was trimmed by 8 bases and the J gene end by 1 base; junction bases not matched to a gene: 4. The length of the CDR3 is 14 residues. CDR1 SNHLY and CDR2 FYNNEI come from the germline V gene. The CDR3 DNA follows: TGTGCCAGCCGGGCGGGAGGATCCTACAATGAGCAGTTCTTC. Residues: CASRAGGSYNEQFF.

The V and J genes are TRBV29-1 and TRBJ1-1, with 11 bases matching TRBD1. The CDR3 covers 15 residues. J lost 3 bases, V lost 6 bases, and 9 bases had no gene match. Germline loops: CDR1 SQVTM, CDR2 ANQGSEA. In nucleotides, the CDR3 is TGCAGCGTGGAGGACAGGGGGCGGTGGGACACTGAAGCTTTCTTT. Translating gives CSVEDRGRWDTEAFF.

CDR3 nucleotide sequence: TGTGCCAGCAGCTTGAGGACGGGGAATTCACCCCTCCACTTT. It is translated as CASSLRTGNSPLHF. The rearrangement uses TRBV7-2 and TRBJ1-6, with unresolved D. Germline assignment: CDR1 SGHTA and CDR2 FQGNSA. V gave up 3 bases and J gave up 7 bases, with 10 bases separating them. This CDR3 has 14 residues. The complete variable domain, with remaining parts taken from reference TRBV7-2 and TRBJ1-6, reads GAGVSQSPSNKVTEKGKDVELRCDPISGHTALYWYRQSLGQGLEFLIYFQGNSAPDKSGLPSDRFSAERTGGSVSTLTIQRTQQEDSAVYLCASSLRTGNSPLHFGNGTRLTVT.

Only a few counts were recorded for this clone. The V and J genes are TRBV5-1 and TRBJ2-7; 8 nucleotides line up with TRBD1. V lost 2 bases to trimming and J lost 6 bases; unmatched junction nucleotides: 1. CDR1 is SGHRS, CDR2 YFSETQ, per germline. This CDR3 is 12 amino acids long. CDR3 nucleotide sequence: TGCGCCAGCAGCTTTACAGGGGGCGAGCAGTACTTC. Protein: CASSFTGGEQYF.

About this clone itself: The sample contains more than one DNA sequence encoding this CDR3. The rearrangement links TRBV7-9 to TRBJ1-1; no clear D. The ends were cut back, 1 base at V and 2 bases at J, with 5 bases in the middle. CDR1 SEHNR and CDR2 FQNEAQ come from the germline V gene (reference sequence). The CDR3 contains 13 residues. The CDR3 coding sequence is TGTGCCAGCAGCTTAGAGCCAAACACTGAAGCTTTCTTT. It is translated as CASSLEPNTEAFF.

This sequence joins TRBV30 and TRBJ2-2; 9 nucleotides align to TRBD1. V lost 3 bases, J lost 4 bases, and 15 bases stayed unmatched. The CDR3 is 18 residues long. CDR1 is GTSNPN and CDR2 is SVGIG in the germline V gene (reference sequence). The CDR3 region is CAWSKYTTGGSATGELFF. CDR3 nucleotides: TGTGCCTGGAGCAAATACACTACAGGGGGCTCCGCCACCGGGGAGCTGTTTTTT.

The rearrangement links TRBV7-9 to TRBJ2-2; 7 nucleotides match TRBD1. Losses at the gene ends were 5 bases for V and 4 bases for J; bases not matched to a gene: 7. The CDR3 is 15 residues long. Germline V gene data show CDR1 as SEHNR and CDR2 as FQNEAQ (reference sequence). The CDR3 bases are TGTGCCAGCAGCCCCCGACAGGGATCCACCGGGGAGCTGTTTTTT. This translates into CASSPRQGSTGELFF.